This record looks at one TCR beta chain sequence and its context. Its antigen is unknown. CDR3 length equals 14 residues. Germline CDR1 is MNHEY and CDR2 is SVGAGI. V was clipped by 5 bases and J by 6 bases; unmatched bases: 5. The data derive from a study of cytomegalovirus exposure and HLA in healthy donors. Study outcomes and limitations: While the bulk of TCR sequences proved rare, some public TCRs turned up in many donors. Association of a missense DCLRE1C variant with TCR beta V- and J-gene trimming was reported in a later analysis. In vitro confirmation showed a few CMV-associated chains to be CMV antigen specific.

Use of 60 Vbeta and 13 Jbeta primers characterized the PCR. Here immunoSEQ multiplex PCR was the method, and the copy in TCRdb shows in-frame clones only, minus some. This table has approximately 91,000 clones, around 86% appearing once. The sample taken for sequencing was PBMCs. The rearrangement links TRBV6-5 to TRBJ2-7, with TRBD1 identical over 12 bases. This sequence was found in a man aged 25 to 40 in good health and CMV-seropositive. Written as DNA, the CDR3 is TGTGCCAGCAGTCTAGGGACAGGGGGCCTCGAGCAGTACTTC. It is translated as CASSLGTGGLEQYF.